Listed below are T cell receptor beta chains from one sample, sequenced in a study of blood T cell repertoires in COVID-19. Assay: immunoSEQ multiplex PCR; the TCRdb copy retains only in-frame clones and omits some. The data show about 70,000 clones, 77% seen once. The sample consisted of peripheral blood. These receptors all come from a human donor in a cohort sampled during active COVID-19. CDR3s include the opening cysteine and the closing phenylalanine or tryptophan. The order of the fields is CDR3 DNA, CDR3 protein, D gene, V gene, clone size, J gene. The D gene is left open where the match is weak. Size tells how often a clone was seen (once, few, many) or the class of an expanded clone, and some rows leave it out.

cdr3_nt: TGTGCCAGCAGCCAGGGGGGTGAAGCTTTCTTT
cdr3_aa: CASSQGGEAFF
d_call: NA
v_call: TRBV3-1/TRBV3-2
clone_size: few
j_call: TRBJ1-1

cdr3_nt: TGTGCCAGCAGGTCGTACTACACTGAAGCTTTCTTT
cdr3_aa: CASRSYYTEAFF
d_call: NA
v_call: TRBV12-3/TRBV12-4
clone_size: NA
j_call: TRBJ1-1

cdr3_nt: TGTGCCAGTAGTTTTAAACCCGCCTTTAGCGGTGTATCCTACGAGCAGTACTTC
cdr3_aa: CASSFKPAFSGVSYEQYF
d_call: NA
v_call: TRBV19
clone_size: NA
j_call: TRBJ2-7

cdr3_nt: TGCGCCAGCAGCCCCAGGGTACCTGGAAACACCATATATTTT
cdr3_aa: CASSPRVPGNTIYF
d_call: NA
v_call: TRBV5-1
clone_size: NA
j_call: TRBJ1-3

cdr3_nt: TGTGCCACCAGCAGACACAGCCGCTCCCCTTCACAGCATTTT
cdr3_aa: CATSRHSRSPSQHF
d_call: NA
v_call: TRBV15
clone_size: NA
j_call: TRBJ1-5

cdr3_nt: TGTGCCAGCAGTTTCCAGGGGGCCGGCTATGGCTACACCTTC
cdr3_aa: CASSFQGAGYGYTF
d_call: TRBD1
v_call: TRBV5-4
clone_size: NA
j_call: TRBJ1-2

cdr3_nt: TGTGCCAGTAGTATTTCGACTAGCGGGGACGATGATGCCACAGATACGCAGTATTTT
cdr3_aa: CASSISTSGDDDATDTQYF
d_call: TRBD2
v_call: TRBV19
clone_size: few
j_call: TRBJ2-3

cdr3_nt: TGTGCCAGCAGCTGGGGGACTAGCGTTCAAGAGACCCAGTACTTC
cdr3_aa: CASSWGTSVQETQYF
d_call: TRBD2
v_call: TRBV5-6
clone_size: NA
j_call: TRBJ2-5

cdr3_nt: TGTGCCAGCTCACCGCTAACCGGGGAGCTGTTTTTT
cdr3_aa: CASSPLTGELFF
d_call: NA
v_call: TRBV18
clone_size: NA
j_call: TRBJ2-2

cdr3_nt: TGTGCCAGCAGGACAGGGGGATCTGGGGCCAACGTCCTGACTTTC
cdr3_aa: CASRTGGSGANVLTF
d_call: TRBD1
v_call: TRBV6-5
clone_size: NA
j_call: TRBJ2-6

cdr3_nt: TGTGCCAGCACCAAGCAAACCGGGGAGCTGTTTTTT
cdr3_aa: CASTKQTGELFF
d_call: NA
v_call: TRBV6-5
clone_size: NA
j_call: TRBJ2-2

cdr3_nt: TGTGCCAGCTCACGAACGGTCTACGAGCAGTACTTC
cdr3_aa: CASSRTVYEQYF
d_call: NA
v_call: TRBV18
clone_size: NA
j_call: TRBJ2-7

cdr3_nt: TGTGCCAGCAGTGCTGGGGCGATTAAAGCTTTCTTT
cdr3_aa: CASSAGAIKAFF
d_call: NA
v_call: TRBV2
clone_size: NA
j_call: TRBJ1-1

cdr3_nt: TGTGCCAGCAGCGGACAGATCCTGAACACTGAAGCTTTCTTT
cdr3_aa: CASSGQILNTEAFF
d_call: NA
v_call: TRBV2
clone_size: NA
j_call: TRBJ1-1

cdr3_nt: TGCGCCAGCAAACCGGGACAGGGCCCCTACGAGCAGTACTTC
cdr3_aa: CASKPGQGPYEQYF
d_call: TRBD1
v_call: TRBV5-1
clone_size: NA
j_call: TRBJ2-7

cdr3_nt: TGCGCCAGCAGCGAAGAACACGCAGGTACTGAAGCTTTCTTT
cdr3_aa: CASSEEHAGTEAFF
d_call: NA
v_call: TRBV5-1
clone_size: NA
j_call: TRBJ1-1

cdr3_nt: TGTGCCAGCAGCTTTTTTGCGGGGGTGAACACTGAAGCTTTCTTT
cdr3_aa: CASSFFAGVNTEAFF
d_call: NA
v_call: TRBV7-2
clone_size: once
j_call: TRBJ1-1

cdr3_nt: TGTGCCAGCAGCGTATCCGGAACAGGCGGCTACGAGCAGTACTTC
cdr3_aa: CASSVSGTGGYEQYF
d_call: NA
v_call: TRBV9
clone_size: NA
j_call: TRBJ2-7

cdr3_nt: TGTGCCAGCAGCTTAAACGGGGGAGATACGCAGTATTTT
cdr3_aa: CASSLNGGDTQYF
d_call: NA
v_call: TRBV7-2
clone_size: NA
j_call: TRBJ2-3

cdr3_nt: TGTGCCAGCAGCCCGCGAGGACAGGGGCCCTACGAGCAGTACTTC
cdr3_aa: CASSPRGQGPYEQYF
d_call: TRBD1
v_call: TRBV7-3
clone_size: NA
j_call: TRBJ2-7

cdr3_nt: TGTGCCAGCACCCGGGCCGGGGAGCTGTTTTTT
cdr3_aa: CASTRAGELFF
d_call: NA
v_call: TRBV21-1
clone_size: NA
j_call: TRBJ2-2

cdr3_nt: TGCGCCAGCAGCTTGGACAGCTCTAATGAAAAACTGTTTTTT
cdr3_aa: CASSLDSSNEKLFF
d_call: NA
v_call: TRBV5-1
clone_size: NA
j_call: TRBJ1-4

cdr3_nt: TGTGCCTGGAGTGAACGGTCGCGGTCTGAAGCTTTCTTT
cdr3_aa: CAWSERSRSEAFF
d_call: NA
v_call: TRBV30
clone_size: NA
j_call: TRBJ1-1

cdr3_nt: TGTGCCAGCTCACCACCGACGGGCTATGGCTACACCTTC
cdr3_aa: CASSPPTGYGYTF
d_call: NA
v_call: TRBV18
clone_size: NA
j_call: TRBJ1-2

cdr3_nt: TGTGCCAGCAGGCGGACAGAGAAAGTAGGGACCCAGTACTTC
cdr3_aa: CASRRTEKVGTQYF
d_call: NA
v_call: TRBV11-1
clone_size: NA
j_call: TRBJ2-5

cdr3_nt: TGTGCCAGCAGTTACCAGGAGGGACTAGCGGTGGAGCAGTTCTTC
cdr3_aa: CASSYQEGLAVEQFF
d_call: TRBD2
v_call: TRBV6-2/TRBV6-3
clone_size: medium-sized
j_call: TRBJ2-1

cdr3_nt: TGTGCCAGTAGTACAAACCGGGACAGGCGTGACTATGGCTACACCTTC
cdr3_aa: CASSTNRDRRDYGYTF
d_call: TRBD1
v_call: TRBV19
clone_size: NA
j_call: TRBJ1-2

cdr3_nt: TGTGCCAGCAGTTTGTCTAGCGCTACGCAGTATTTT
cdr3_aa: CASSLSSATQYF
d_call: NA
v_call: TRBV6-2/TRBV6-3
clone_size: NA
j_call: TRBJ2-3

cdr3_nt: TGTGCCAGCAGCTTTAGGACGGGAACTAAAGGGACTGAAGCTTTCTTT
cdr3_aa: CASSFRTGTKGTEAFF
d_call: NA
v_call: TRBV11-3
clone_size: NA
j_call: TRBJ1-1

cdr3_nt: TGTGCCAGCAGCCCCAGAACAGGGACTAGCTCCTACAATGAGCAGTTCTTC
cdr3_aa: CASSPRTGTSSYNEQFF
d_call: TRBD2
v_call: TRBV7-6
clone_size: few
j_call: TRBJ2-1

cdr3_nt: TGTGCCAGCAGTTCGGGAGGAGGTCGGGGGGCCAACGTCCTGACTTTC
cdr3_aa: CASSSGGGRGANVLTF
d_call: TRBD2
v_call: TRBV11-3
clone_size: NA
j_call: TRBJ2-6